The 5 T cell receptor beta chains listed next were all sequenced from one sample in a study of blood T cell repertoires in COVID-19. TCRdb's copy holds only in-frame clones and misses some; the assay was immunoSEQ multiplex PCR. The table shows some 200,000 clones, with approximately 82% occurring only once. The sequenced material came from peripheral blood. The source is a middle-aged woman who had recovered from COVID-19.

The chain combines TRBV6-2 or TRBV6-3 with TRBJ1-6; possible D gene TRBD1, 5 bases. Trimming removed 4 bases from V and 7 bases from J, with 11 bases in between. There are 14 residues in the CDR3. Germline lookup yields CDR1 MNHEY and CDR2 SVGEGT. DNA of the CDR3: TGTGCCAGCAGTTCGCCAGGGTCGAATTCACCCCTCCACTTT. Translated: CASSSPGSNSPLHF.

This clone was picked up a small number of times. V is TRBV7-9 and J is TRBJ1-4; the match to TRBD1 covers 8 bases. Unmatched junction bases numbered 8, after V lost 6 bases and J lost 8 bases. Germline assignment: CDR1 SEHNR and CDR2 FQNEAQ (reference sequence). The CDR3 is 14 residues long. The CDR3 region is CASSRGQATEKLFF. The CDR3 nucleotides read TGTGCCAGCAGTAGGGGACAGGCGACGGAAAAACTGTTTTTT.

This clone has only a few counts. The chain carries TRBV7-9 and TRBJ1-2; 7 positions agree with TRBD1. V lost 4 bases to trimming and J lost 4 bases; unmatched junction nucleotides: 9. The germline CDR1 and CDR2 sequences are SEHNR and FQNEAQ (reference sequence). This CDR3 has 15 residues. In DNA, the CDR3 is TGTGCCAGCAGCTCGGGGGACAGCGCCAGCTATGGCTACACCTTC. Its translation is CASSSGDSASYGYTF.

This chain joins TRBV15 and TRBJ2-7, with 9 nucleotides matching TRBD1. Germline loops: CDR1 LNHNV, CDR2 YYDKDF (reference sequence). Germline trimming cut 4 bases from V and 0 bases from J; bases unmatched to any gene: 4. The CDR3 has 15 amino acids. Here the CDR3 reads CATSTGQGSSYEQYF. The CDR3 region has the DNA TGTGCCACCAGCACCGGACAGGGGAGCTCCTACGAGCAGTACTTC.

The CDR3 sequence is CASSLRTGHTDTQYF. The CDR3 coding sequence is TGCGCCAGCAGCCTTAGGACAGGGCACACAGATACGCAGTATTTT. The chain couples TRBV5-1 to TRBJ2-3, with 8 bases identical to TRBD1. The CDR3 runs 15 residues. V lost 4 bases, J lost 2 bases, and 6 bases stayed unmatched. Per germline, CDR1 SGHRS and CDR2 YFSETQ.